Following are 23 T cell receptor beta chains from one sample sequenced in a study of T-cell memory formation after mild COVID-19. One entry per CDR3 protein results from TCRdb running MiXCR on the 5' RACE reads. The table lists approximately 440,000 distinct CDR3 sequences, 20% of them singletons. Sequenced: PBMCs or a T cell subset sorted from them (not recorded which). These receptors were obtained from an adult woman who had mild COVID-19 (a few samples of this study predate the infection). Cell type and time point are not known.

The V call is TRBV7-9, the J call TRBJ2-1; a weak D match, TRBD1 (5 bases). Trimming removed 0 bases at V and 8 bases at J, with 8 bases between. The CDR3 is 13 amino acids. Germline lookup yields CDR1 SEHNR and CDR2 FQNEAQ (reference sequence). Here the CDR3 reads CASSLAGADEQFF. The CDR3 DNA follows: TGTGCCAGCAGCTTAGCTGGGGCGGATGAGCAGTTCTTC.

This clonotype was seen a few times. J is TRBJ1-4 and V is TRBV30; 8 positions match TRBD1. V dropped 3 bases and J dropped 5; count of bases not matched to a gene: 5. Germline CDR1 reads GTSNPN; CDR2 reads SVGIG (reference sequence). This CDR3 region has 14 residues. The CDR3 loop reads CAWSSGTGNEKLFF. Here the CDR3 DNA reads TGTGCCTGGAGCTCCGGGACAGGCAATGAAAAACTGTTTTTT.

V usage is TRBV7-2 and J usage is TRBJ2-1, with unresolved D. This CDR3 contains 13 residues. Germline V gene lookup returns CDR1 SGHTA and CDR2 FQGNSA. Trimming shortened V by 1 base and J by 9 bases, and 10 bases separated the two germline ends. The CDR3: CASSLGYGGEQFF. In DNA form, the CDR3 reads TGTGCCAGCAGCTTAGGCTACGGTGGTGAGCAGTTCTTC.

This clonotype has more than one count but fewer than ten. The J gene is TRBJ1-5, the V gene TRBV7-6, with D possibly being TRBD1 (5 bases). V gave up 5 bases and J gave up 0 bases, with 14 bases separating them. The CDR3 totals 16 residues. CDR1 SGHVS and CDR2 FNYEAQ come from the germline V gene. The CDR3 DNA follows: TGTGCCAGCAGCCGCGGGACGGACCATAGCAATCAGCCCCAGCATTTT. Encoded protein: CASSRGTDHSNQPQHF.

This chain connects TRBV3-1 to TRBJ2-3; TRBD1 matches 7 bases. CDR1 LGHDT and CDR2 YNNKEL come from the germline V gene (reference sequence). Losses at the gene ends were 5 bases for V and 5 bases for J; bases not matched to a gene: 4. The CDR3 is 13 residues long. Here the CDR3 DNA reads TGTGCCAGCAGCAGGACAGGCGGAGATACGCAGTATTTT. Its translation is CASSRTGGDTQYF.

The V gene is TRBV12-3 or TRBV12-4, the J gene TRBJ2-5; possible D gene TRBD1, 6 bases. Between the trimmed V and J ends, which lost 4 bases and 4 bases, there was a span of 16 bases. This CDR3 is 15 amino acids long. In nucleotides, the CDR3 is TGTGCCAGCAGTTCCCACAGGGCTACACGAGAGACCCAGTACTTC. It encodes CASSSHRATRETQYF.

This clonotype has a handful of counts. The CDR3 DNA follows: TGCGCCAGCAGCTCTCAGGGGGCTTCGCACACTGAAGCTTTCTTT. This codes for CASSSQGASHTEAFF. J is TRBJ1-1 and V is TRBV5-1; 8 positions agree with TRBD1. Per germline, CDR1 SGHRS and CDR2 YFSETQ. This CDR3 has 15 residues. J gave up 3 bases and V 3 bases, and 7 bases lay outside the gene matches.

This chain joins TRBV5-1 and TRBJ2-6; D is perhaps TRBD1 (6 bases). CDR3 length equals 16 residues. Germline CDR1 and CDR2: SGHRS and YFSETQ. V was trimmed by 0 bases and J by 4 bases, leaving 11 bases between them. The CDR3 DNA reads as TGCGCCAGCAGCTTGGCCACAGGGTCCGGGGCCAACGTCCTGACTTTC. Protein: CASSLATGSGANVLTF.

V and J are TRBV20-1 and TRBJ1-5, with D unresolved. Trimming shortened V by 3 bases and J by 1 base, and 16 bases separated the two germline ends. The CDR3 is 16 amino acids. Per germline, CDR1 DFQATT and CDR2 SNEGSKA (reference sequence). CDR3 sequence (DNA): TGCAGTGCTAGTAATCCGACGGGGATAAGCAATCAGCCCCAGCATTTT. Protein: CSASNPTGISNQPQHF.

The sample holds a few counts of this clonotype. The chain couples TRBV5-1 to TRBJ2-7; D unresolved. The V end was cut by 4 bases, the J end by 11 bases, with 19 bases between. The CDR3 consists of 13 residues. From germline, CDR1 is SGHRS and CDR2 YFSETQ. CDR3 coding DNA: TGCGCCAGCAGCCCCGCGTTACTTGGAGAGGAGTACTTC. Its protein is CASSPALLGEEYF.

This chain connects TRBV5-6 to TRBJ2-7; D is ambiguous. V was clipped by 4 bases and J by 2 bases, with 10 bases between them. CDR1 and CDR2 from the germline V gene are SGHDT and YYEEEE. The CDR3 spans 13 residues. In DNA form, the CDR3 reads TGTGCCAGCAGCCGTGAGGCCCCCTACGAGCAGTACTTC. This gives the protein CASSREAPYEQYF.

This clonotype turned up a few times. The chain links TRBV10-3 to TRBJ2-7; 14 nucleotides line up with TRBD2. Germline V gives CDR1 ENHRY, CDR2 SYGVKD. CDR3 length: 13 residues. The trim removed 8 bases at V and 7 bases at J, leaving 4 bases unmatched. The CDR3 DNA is TGTGCCATCGGACTAGCGGGAGGAGGTGAGCAGTACTTC. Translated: CAIGLAGGGEQYF.

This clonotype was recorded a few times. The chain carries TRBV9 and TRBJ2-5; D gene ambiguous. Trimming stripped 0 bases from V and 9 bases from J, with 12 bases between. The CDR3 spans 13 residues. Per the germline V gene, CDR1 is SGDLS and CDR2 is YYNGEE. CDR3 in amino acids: CASSVEVKSAQYF. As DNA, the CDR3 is TGTGCCAGCAGCGTAGAGGTGAAATCGGCCCAGTACTTC.

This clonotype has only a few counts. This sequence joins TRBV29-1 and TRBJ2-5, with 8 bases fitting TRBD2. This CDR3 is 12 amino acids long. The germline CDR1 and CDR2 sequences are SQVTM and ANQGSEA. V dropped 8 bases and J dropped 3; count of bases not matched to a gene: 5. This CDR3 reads CSTERGKETQYF. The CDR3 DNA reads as TGCAGCACCGAGCGGGGGAAAGAGACCCAGTACTTC.

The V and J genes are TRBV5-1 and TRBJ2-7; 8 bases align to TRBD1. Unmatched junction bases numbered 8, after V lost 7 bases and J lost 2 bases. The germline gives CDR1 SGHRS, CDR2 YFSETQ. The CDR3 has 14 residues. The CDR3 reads CASFWTGRPYEQYF. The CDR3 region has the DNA TGCGCCAGCTTTTGGACAGGGAGACCCTACGAGCAGTACTTC.

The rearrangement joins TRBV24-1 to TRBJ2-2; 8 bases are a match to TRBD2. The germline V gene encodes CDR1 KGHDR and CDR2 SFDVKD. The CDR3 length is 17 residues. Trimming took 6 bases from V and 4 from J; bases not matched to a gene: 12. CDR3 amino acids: CATSQWREARGTGELFF. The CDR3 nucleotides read TGTGCCACCAGTCAGTGGCGGGAGGCGCGAGGCACCGGGGAGCTGTTTTTT.

Here the CDR3 DNA reads TGTGCCAGCAGCTTGCCGAGTAATGAAAAACTGTTTTTT. Its protein product is CASSLPSNEKLFF. The chain is built from TRBV7-9 and TRBJ1-4; D is unresolved. Germline CDR1 SEHNR, CDR2 FQNEAQ (reference sequence). The CDR3 extends over 13 amino acids. With 3 bases removed from V and 4 bases from J, the gap between germline ends came to 6 bases.

The CDR3 coding sequence is TGTGCCAGCAGCTTTCGCGGAGGCAATACGCAGTATTTT. It codes for CASSFRGGNTQYF. This chain links TRBV11-3 with TRBJ2-3, with a tentative D call TRBD2 (5 bases). V was cut by 3 bases and J by 7 bases, with 11 bases left in between. Germline lookup yields CDR1 SGHNT and CDR2 YENEEA. This CDR3 spans 13 amino acids. Combining the CDR3 with reference TRBV11-3 and TRBJ2-3 gives the whole variable domain EAGVVQSPRYKIIEKKQPVAFWCNPISGHNTLYWYLQNLGQGPELLIRYENEEAVDDSQLPKDRFSAERLKGVDSTLKIQPAELGDSAVYLCASSFRGGNTQYFGPGTRLTVL.

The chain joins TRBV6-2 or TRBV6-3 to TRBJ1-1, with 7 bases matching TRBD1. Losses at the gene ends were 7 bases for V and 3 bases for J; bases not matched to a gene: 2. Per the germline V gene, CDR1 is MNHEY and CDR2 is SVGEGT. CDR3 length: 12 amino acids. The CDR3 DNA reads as TGTGCCAGCACCAGGGGGGACACTGAAGCTTTCTTT. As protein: CASTRGDTEAFF.

CDR3 in amino acids: CASSPYPGRRNTGELFF. The DNA of the CDR3 is TGTGCCAGCAGCCCCTATCCAGGGCGAAGGAACACCGGGGAGCTGTTTTTT. The chain links TRBV6-2 or TRBV6-3 to TRBJ2-2; a possible D gene is TRBD1 (5 bases). Trimming removed 6 bases at V and 1 base at J, with 18 bases between. CDR1 and CDR2 from the germline V gene are MNHEY and SVGEGT. The CDR3 contains 17 residues.

As DNA, the CDR3 is TGTGCCAGCTCACCACTACGACAGGGGTTCGAGCAGTACTTC. Its protein product is CASSPLRQGFEQYF. The V and J genes are TRBV18 and TRBJ2-7, with 8 bases lining up with TRBD1. After removal of 1 base from V and 6 bases from J, the junction contained 5 bases not matched to a gene. This CDR3 is 14 amino acids long. Germline lookup yields CDR1 KGHSH and CDR2 LQKENI.

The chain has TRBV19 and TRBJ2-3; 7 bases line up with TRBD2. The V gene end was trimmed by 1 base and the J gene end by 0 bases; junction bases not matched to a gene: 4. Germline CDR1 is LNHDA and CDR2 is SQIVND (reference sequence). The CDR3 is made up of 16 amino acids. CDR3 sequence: CASSIAGGGSTDTQYF. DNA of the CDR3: TGTGCCAGTAGTATAGCGGGCGGGGGAAGCACAGATACGCAGTATTTT.

CDR3 bases: TGTGCCAGCAGTATAGGACTAGCGGGAGTCTCGACCGGGGAGCTGTTTTTT. It translates to CASSIGLAGVSTGELFF. The chain joins TRBV6-5 to TRBJ2-2; 13 bases line up with TRBD2. CDR3 length: 17 residues. CDR1 and CDR2 from the germline V gene are MNHEY and SVGAGI. V shed 5 bases, J shed 5 bases, and the junction held 8 bases outside the gene matches.